A selection of T cell receptor beta chains follows, all from one sample in a study of blood T cell dynamics during melanoma immunotherapy. Assay used: immunoSEQ multiplex PCR; TCRdb lists only in-frame clones, some missing. In the table there are more than 550 clones, roughly two thirds of which are singletons. The source material was central memory CD8+ T cells from blood, sampled from a patient treated with checkpoint blockade. These receptors were taken from a human donor with melanoma. The CDR3 runs from the conserved cysteine through the conserved F or W. D genes are given only for firm matches. A clone size is listed for some rows: how often the clone was seen (once, few, many), or a class if it is expanded.

clone size	D gene	V gene	J gene	CDR3 protein	CDR3 DNA
.	.	TRBV14	TRBJ2-2	CASSQTTRPRTGELFF	TGTGCCAGCAGCCAAACAACCAGGCCGCGGACCGGGGAGCTGTTTTTT
.	TRBD1	TRBV4-2	TRBJ2-3	CASSQEGSGGSDTQYF	TGTGCCAGCAGCCAAGAGGGCTCAGGGGGATCAGATACGCAGTATTTT
.	.	TRBV7-8	TRBJ2-1	CASSLMGARPDEQFF	TGTGCCAGCAGCTTAATGGGGGCAAGGCCCGATGAGCAGTTCTTC
.	.	TRBV4-1	TRBJ2-1	CASSHQGVSYNEQFF	TGCGCCAGCAGCCACCAGGGAGTGTCCTACAATGAGCAGTTCTTC
.	.	TRBV2	TRBJ2-1	CASSEFKPNEQFF	TGTGCCAGCAGTGAATTCAAGCCGAATGAGCAGTTCTTC
.	TRBD1	TRBV7-6	TRBJ2-3	CASSPWTGTDTQYF	TGTGCCAGCAGCCCCTGGACAGGGACAGATACGCAGTATTTT
.	.	TRBV27	TRBJ1-2	CASSLSRGGLNGYTF	TGTGCCAGCAGTTTATCGCGCGGGGGGCTAAATGGCTACACCTTC
few	TRBD1	TRBV15	TRBJ2-1	CATSSGQGISNEQFF	TGTGCCACCAGCAGTGGACAGGGTATTAGCAATGAGCAGTTCTTC
.	.	TRBV27	TRBJ2-7	CASSLSTGEQYF	TGTGCCAGCAGTTTATCGACGGGGGAGCAGTACTTC
hyperexpanded	.	TRBV6-5	TRBJ2-7	CANPGIQYF	TGTGCCAACCCAGGGATACAGTACTTC
few	.	TRBV5-5	TRBJ2-7	CASSLGVSSAYEQYF	TGTGCCAGCAGCTTGGGAGTATCCAGCGCCTACGAGCAGTACTTC
.	.	TRBV27	TRBJ2-5	CASSRVVQETQYF	TGTGCCAGCAGTAGGGTGGTCCAAGAGACCCAGTACTTC
.	.	TRBV14	TRBJ2-7	CASTPSGGNEQYF	TGTGCCAGCACCCCTTCTGGGGGGAACGAGCAGTACTTC
.	.	TRBV6-4	TRBJ2-5	CASSDYPGETQYF	TGTGCCAGCAGTGATTATCCCGGAGAGACCCAGTACTTC
.	.	TRBV5-1	TRBJ1-1	CASSGGGRGDEAFF	TGCGCCAGCAGCGGGGGTGGACGGGGTGACGAAGCTTTCTTT
.	TRBD2	TRBV28	TRBJ2-2	CASRPTSGNTGELFF	TGTGCCAGCAGGCCAACTAGCGGGAACACCGGGGAGCTGTTTTTT
.	.	TRBV6-1	TRBJ2-7	CASSEDAWEFYEQYF	TGTGCCAGCAGTGAAGATGCTTGGGAATTCTACGAGCAGTACTTC
.	TRBD2	TRBV11-3	TRBJ2-1	CASSPRLAEPYNEQFF	TGTGCCAGCAGCCCCCGACTAGCGGAGCCCTACAATGAGCAGTTCTTC
.	.	TRBV7-9	TRBJ2-7	CASSSPGPFYEQYF	TGTGCCAGCAGCTCTCCGGGACCCTTCTACGAGCAGTACTTC
once	.	TRBV5-1	TRBJ2-2	CASSLAVLGGELFF	TGCGCCAGCAGCTTGGCCGTCCTCGGCGGGGAGCTGTTTTTT
.	.	TRBV10-1	TRBJ1-5	CASSDGDSNQPQHF	TGCGCCAGCAGTGATGGGGACAGCAATCAGCCCCAGCATTTT
.	TRBD2	TRBV6-5	TRBJ2-1	CASSYLLAGAHEQFF	TGTGCCAGCAGTTACTTGCTAGCGGGAGCCCATGAGCAGTTCTTC
few	TRBD2	TRBV19	TRBJ2-1	CASSISSGVSNEQFF	TGTGCCAGTAGTATTTCTAGCGGGGTCTCCAATGAGCAGTTCTTC
.	.	TRBV9	TRBJ1-2	CASSVGGYYGYTF	TGTGCCAGCAGCGTAGGAGGGTACTATGGCTACACCTTC
.	.	TRBV11-3	TRBJ2-7	CASSQGDRYEQYF	TGTGCCAGCAGCCAAGGTGACAGGTACGAGCAGTACTTC
few	.	TRBV2	TRBJ2-7	CASSKSQGINEQYF	TGTGCCAGCAGTAAATCTCAGGGGATCAACGAGCAGTACTTC
.	.	TRBV11-1	TRBJ2-2	CASSLVYTTGELFF	TGTGCCAGCAGCTTAGTGTACACCACCGGGGAGCTGTTTTTT
once	TRBD2	TRBV28	TRBJ2-5	CASSSRGRALINPFGETQYF	TGTGCCAGCAGTTCCCGCGGGAGGGCCCTAATCAACCCCTTCGGGGAGACCCAGTACTTC
.	.	TRBV11-2	TRBJ2-1	CASNPERLVYNEQFF	TGTGCCAGCAACCCCGAGCGCCTCGTCTACAATGAGCAGTTCTTC
.	TRBD2	TRBV7-9	TRBJ2-2	CASSLAATGAGSTGELFF	TGTGCCAGCAGCTTAGCCGCTACAGGAGCGGGATCTACCGGGGAGCTGTTTTTT
hyperexpanded	.	TRBV7-9	TRBJ2-7	CASSLGLGDEQYF	TGTGCCAGCAGCTTAGGTTTGGGCGACGAGCAGTACTTC
.	.	TRBV30	TRBJ2-4	CAWSDWQMNIQYF	TGTGCCTGGAGTGACTGGCAGATGAACATTCAGTACTTC
.	TRBD2	TRBV29-1	TRBJ2-1	CSVELGTSRNEQFF	TGCAGCGTTGAACTCGGGACTAGCAGAAATGAGCAGTTCTTC
.	.	TRBV10-2	TRBJ1-1	CASRSDKNTEAFF	TGCGCCAGCAGGTCGGACAAGAACACTGAAGCTTTCTTT
.	.	TRBV7-8	TRBJ2-1	CASSLYRGGNEQFF	TGTGCCAGCAGCTTATACAGGGGAGGGAATGAGCAGTTCTTC